Each of the 10 T cell receptor beta chains below was sequenced from the same sample in a study of cytomegalovirus exposure and HLA in healthy donors. The primer mix had 60 Vbeta and 13 Jbeta primers. TCRdb keeps only in-frame clones here, not all; method: immunoSEQ multiplex PCR. The sample consists of roughly 250,000 clones, around 80% of them appearing once. The source material was PBMCs. All receptors derive from a girl between 2 and 10 years old in good health and CMV-seronegative.

The chain carries TRBV27 and TRBJ1-4; a weak D match, TRBD1 (5 bases). This CDR3 has 15 amino acids. In germline, CDR1 is MNHEY, CDR2 SMNVEV (reference sequence). Between the trimmed V and J ends, which lost 5 bases and 0 bases, there was a span of 10 bases. The CDR3 DNA follows: TGTGCCAGCAGTGAAGGGGTTTCAACTAATGAAAAACTGTTTTTT. Encoded protein: CASSEGVSTNEKLFF.

The rearrangement joins TRBV7-9 to TRBJ2-7; possible D gene TRBD1, 7 bases. The CDR3 contains 15 residues. Per germline, CDR1 SEHNR and CDR2 FQNEAQ (reference sequence). V lost 7 bases, J lost 2 bases, and 18 bases lay in between. CDR3 DNA sequence: TGTGCCAGCACCGCCCCAGGGGGACTTACCTACGAGCAGTACTTC. Amino acid sequence: CASTAPGGLTYEQYF.

The chain joins TRBV9 to TRBJ2-6; 7 nucleotides align to TRBD2. The CDR3 sequence is 20 residues long. V was clipped by 3 bases and J by 0 bases; unmatched bases: 15. The germline gives CDR1 SGDLS, CDR2 YYNGEE. CDR3 DNA: TGTGCCAGCAGCGCGGGGGGTGCCTTCTTCCCTAGCTCTGGGGCCAACGTCCTGACTTTC. Residues: CASSAGGAFFPSSGANVLTF.

The chain links TRBV15 to TRBJ2-5, with a weak D call TRBD2 (5 bases). V lost 5 bases and J lost 3, with 16 bases in between. CDR3 size: 15 residues. Per germline, CDR1 LNHNV and CDR2 YYDKDF (reference sequence). DNA of the CDR3: TGTGCCACCAGCTTACCCTACTCCGGGAAAGAGACCCAGTACTTC. It codes for CATSLPYSGKETQYF.

The chain couples TRBV7-2 to TRBJ1-6; D unclear. This CDR3 has 15 residues. Looked up from germline, CDR1 is SGHTA and CDR2 is FQGNSA. Trimming stripped 0 bases from V and 7 bases from J, with 10 bases between. CDR3 sequence: CASSLASTGNSPLHF. CDR3 sequence (DNA): TGTGCCAGCAGCTTAGCGAGTACGGGGAATTCACCCCTCCACTTT.

The chain employs TRBV19 and TRBJ2-7; 8 nucleotides align to TRBD1. Germline V gives CDR1 LNHDA, CDR2 SQIVND (reference sequence). After removal of 5 bases from V and 0 bases from J, the junction contained 6 bases not matched to a gene. This CDR3 has 15 amino acids. CDR3 sequence (DNA): TGTGCCAGTAGTGCCGGGACAGGATACTCCTACGAGCAGTACTTC. Its protein is CASSAGTGYSYEQYF.

This clone has a handful of counts. The chain carries TRBV5-4 and TRBJ1-1, with TRBD1 as a possible D gene (6 bases). Trimming cost V 4 bases and J 2 bases, with 15 bases left between them. The CDR3 sequence is 15 residues long. The germline gives CDR1 SGHNT, CDR2 YYREEE (reference sequence). The CDR3 here is CASSASSGTNTEAFF. The CDR3 DNA is TGTGCCAGCAGCGCCTCATCCGGGACAAACACTGAAGCTTTCTTT.

The chain uses TRBV7-7 and TRBJ2-1, with 8 bases matching TRBD1. This CDR3 region has 14 residues. J was trimmed by 8 bases and V by 5 bases; bases with no gene match: 8. Per germline, CDR1 SSHAT and CDR2 FNYEAQ (reference sequence). The CDR3 sequence is CASSLRTGRDEQFF. CDR3 sequence (DNA): TGTGCCAGCAGCCTCCGGACAGGGCGCGATGAGCAGTTCTTC.

This chain links TRBV7-3 with TRBJ2-5; D perhaps matches TRBD1 (7 bases). The germline V gene has CDR1 SGHTA and CDR2 FQGTGA. V shed 5 bases and J shed 2 bases, with 12 bases lying between them. The CDR3 has 14 residues. Here the CDR3 reads CASSPQGGQETQYF. The CDR3, as DNA: TGTGCCAGCAGCCCTCAGGGGGGTCAAGAGACCCAGTACTTC.

J is TRBJ2-1 and V is TRBV27; a possible D gene is TRBD2 (6 bases). In germline, CDR1 is MNHEY, CDR2 SMNVEV (reference sequence). With 6 bases removed from V and 6 bases from J, the gap between germline ends came to 21 bases. The CDR3 runs to 16 residues. CDR3 sequence: CASSLPGGGKGNEQFF. The CDR3 bases are TGTGCCAGCAGCCTTCCAGGTGGCGGGAAGGGCAATGAGCAGTTCTTC.